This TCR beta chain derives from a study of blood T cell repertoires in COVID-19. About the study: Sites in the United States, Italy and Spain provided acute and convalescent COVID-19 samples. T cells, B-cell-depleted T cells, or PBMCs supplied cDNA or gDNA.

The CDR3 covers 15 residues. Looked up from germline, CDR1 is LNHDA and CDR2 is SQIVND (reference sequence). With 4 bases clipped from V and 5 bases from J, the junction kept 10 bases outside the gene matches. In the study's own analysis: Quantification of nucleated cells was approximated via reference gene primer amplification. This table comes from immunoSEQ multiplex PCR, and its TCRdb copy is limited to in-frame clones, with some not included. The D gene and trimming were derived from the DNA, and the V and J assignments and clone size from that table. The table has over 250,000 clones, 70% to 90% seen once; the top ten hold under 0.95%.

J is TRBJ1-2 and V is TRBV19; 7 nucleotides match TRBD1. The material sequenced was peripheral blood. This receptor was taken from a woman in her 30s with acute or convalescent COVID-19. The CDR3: CASSRAEGAGYGYTF. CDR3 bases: TGTGCCAGTAGTAGGGCGGAGGGGGCTGGGTATGGCTACACCTTC.